A selection of T cell receptor beta chains follows, all from one sample in a study of CD4 T cells in relation to SARS-CoV-2 and coronaviruses. Produced via immunoSEQ multiplex PCR; TCRdb's table is partial and in-frame only. Of roughly 38,000 clones in the sample, approximately 84% were seen once. These TCRs' antigens remain unknown. The sequenced sample consisted of naive CD4+ T cells from PBMCs, cultured in vitro. The receptors come from an adult with COVID-19. CDR3s include the opening cysteine and the closing phenylalanine or tryptophan. The D gene is left open where the match is weak. For some rows the clone size is stated as once, few or many, or as a class when expanded; others skip it.

size	D	J	V	CDR3	DNA
-	-	TRBJ2-1	TRBV6-2/TRBV6-3	CASSEQDGSYNEQFF	TGTGCCAGCAGCGAGCAGGACGGCTCCTACAATGAGCAGTTCTTC
-	-	TRBJ1-2	TRBV7-8	CASSPTRRIPKTNYGYTF	TGTGCCAGCAGCCCGACCAGACGTATCCCCAAAACTAACTATGGCTACACCTTC
-	TRBD2	TRBJ2-1	TRBV24-1	CATSDPGTSGHNEQFF	TGTGCCACCAGTGATCCCGGGACTAGCGGTCACAATGAGCAGTTCTTC
once	-	TRBJ2-7	TRBV18	CASSPEGGGTAQYF	TGTGCCAGCTCACCGGAGGGCGGCGGTACGGCCCAGTACTTC
-	-	TRBJ2-7	TRBV25-1	CASTSDPPVEQYF	TGTGCCAGCACCTCAGACCCCCCGGTCGAGCAGTACTTC
-	TRBD2	TRBJ2-1	TRBV5-1	CASSSAGGASGRHYNEQFF	TGCGCCAGCAGCTCAGCCGGGGGGGCTAGCGGGAGGCATTACAATGAGCAGTTCTTC
once	TRBD2	TRBJ2-7	TRBV5-4	CASSLERDWTYEQYF	TGTGCCAGCAGCTTGGAGCGGGACTGGACCTACGAGCAGTACTTC
-	TRBD1	TRBJ2-7	TRBV18	CASSPTLTGMNYEQYF	TGTGCCAGCTCACCAACCCTGACAGGGATGAACTACGAGCAGTACTTC
-	-	TRBJ2-7	TRBV5-6	CASSSERARTYEQYF	TGTGCCAGCAGCTCCGAGCGGGCCCGCACCTACGAGCAGTACTTC
-	-	TRBJ2-5	TRBV2	CASSETTVPGAQYF	TGTGCCAGCAGTGAGACTACGGTACCGGGGGCCCAGTACTTC
-	-	TRBJ2-2	TRBV21-1	CASSKVHRGRTGELFF	TGTGCCAGCAGCAAAGTCCACAGGGGGCGCACCGGGGAGCTGTTTTTT
-	-	TRBJ2-1	TRBV6-5	CASRTREISGEQFF	TGTGCCAGCAGGACGAGGGAGATTTCGGGAGAGCAGTTCTTC
-	TRBD1	TRBJ2-7	TRBV5-1	CASSFGTGSIYEQYF	TGCGCCAGCAGCTTCGGGACAGGCTCAATCTACGAGCAGTACTTC
-	-	TRBJ2-7	TRBV9	CASSRGTDSYYEQYF	TGTGCCAGCAGCCGGGGGACGGACAGTTACTACGAGCAGTACTTC
-	-	TRBJ1-5	TRBV19	CASSILGSNQPQHF	TGTGCCAGTAGTATTTTGGGAAGCAATCAGCCCCAGCATTTT
-	-	TRBJ2-7	TRBV6-2/TRBV6-3	CASSTDSSYEQYF	TGTGCCAGCAGTACAGACAGTTCCTACGAGCAGTACTTC
-	-	TRBJ1-5	TRBV18	CASSPGGNQPQHF	TGTGCCAGCTCACCAGGGGGGAATCAGCCCCAGCATTTT
-	TRBD2	TRBJ2-1	TRBV14	CASSQDPLAGGEQFF	TGTGCCAGCAGCCAAGATCCCCTAGCGGGGGGAGAGCAGTTCTTC
-	-	TRBJ1-1	TRBV28	CASSRGAGTEAFF	TGTGCCAGCAGTCGGGGGGCCGGCACTGAAGCTTTCTTT
-	-	TRBJ1-4	TRBV5-1	CASSLQAGLNEKLFF	TGCGCCAGCAGCTTGCAGGCAGGGCTTAATGAAAAACTGTTTTTT
-	TRBD2	TRBJ2-3	TRBV25-1	CASSDLGRESDTQYF	TGTGCCAGCAGTGATCTTGGGAGGGAGTCCGATACGCAGTATTTT
-	TRBD2	TRBJ2-2	TRBV5-1	CASRLLAGARTGELFF	TGCGCCAGCAGGTTACTAGCGGGAGCCCGCACCGGGGAGCTGTTTTTT
-	TRBD1	TRBJ2-7	TRBV28	CASSGSDRVVVYEQYF	TGTGCCAGCAGTGGTAGCGACAGGGTGGTGGTCTACGAGCAGTACTTC
-	-	TRBJ1-4	TRBV12-3/TRBV12-4	CASSSGEKLFF	TGTGCCAGCAGCTCCGGTGAAAAACTGTTTTTT
once	TRBD1	TRBJ2-7	TRBV28	CASRSGQTAEQYF	TGTGCCAGCAGGTCGGGACAGACGGCCGAGCAGTACTTC
-	-	TRBJ2-1	TRBV11-3	CASSLGGGGEQFF	TGTGCCAGCAGCTTAGGTGGAGGGGGTGAGCAGTTCTTC
-	-	TRBJ1-2	TRBV6-5	CASTLTGRGGYTF	TGTGCCAGCACTCTTACAGGGAGAGGTGGCTACACCTTC
few	-	TRBJ2-1	TRBV29-1	CSAPRGRIDEQFF	TGCAGCGCCCCGAGGGGGAGAATCGATGAGCAGTTCTTC
-	TRBD2	TRBJ2-3	TRBV7-2	CASSPRTSGRGTDTQYF	TGTGCCAGCAGCCCCCGGACTAGCGGGAGGGGGACAGATACGCAGTATTTT
-	-	TRBJ1-2	TRBV28	CASSSQGYGYTF	TGTGCCAGCAGTTCTCAGGGGTATGGCTACACCTTC
-	-	TRBJ1-6	TRBV10-2	CASSSSFNSPLHF	TGCGCCAGCAGTAGCAGCTTCAATTCACCCCTCCACTTT
-	-	TRBJ1-2	TRBV28	CASSIVDNNNYGYTF	TGTGCCAGCAGTATAGTGGACAACAATAACTATGGCTACACCTTC
-	-	TRBJ2-2	TRBV2	CASGGELFANTGELFF	TGTGCCAGCGGGGGTGAGCTATTCGCGAACACCGGGGAGCTGTTTTTT
-	TRBD1	TRBJ1-2	TRBV28	CASGGQGPNYGYTF	TGTGCCAGCGGAGGACAGGGGCCTAACTATGGCTACACCTTC
-	TRBD2	TRBJ2-1	TRBV6-5	CASTEGLAGGQFF	TGTGCCAGCACAGAAGGGCTAGCGGGAGGACAGTTCTTC
-	-	TRBJ2-1	TRBV6-1	CASSDRRDPGYNEQFF	TGTGCCAGCAGTGACCGCCGGGACCCGGGGTACAATGAGCAGTTCTTC
-	-	TRBJ2-5	TRBV28	CASSLPRETQYF	TGTGCCAGCAGTTTGCCGCGGGAGACCCAGTACTTC
-	-	TRBJ1-3	TRBV5-1	CASSLKTGMSGNTIYF	TGCGCCAGCAGCTTGAAGACGGGCATGTCTGGAAACACCATATATTTT
-	TRBD2	TRBJ2-5	TRBV2	CASSGGRAVETQYF	TGTGCCAGCAGTGGCGGGAGGGCCGTTGAGACCCAGTACTTC
-	TRBD2	TRBJ2-1	TRBV28	CASAVGLAGVGALNEQFF	TGTGCCAGCGCGGTAGGACTAGCGGGAGTTGGGGCACTCAATGAGCAGTTCTTC
-	TRBD1	TRBJ2-5	TRBV5-1	CASSLSPTGGPGETQYF	TGCGCCAGCAGCTTGAGTCCAACAGGGGGCCCGGGGGAGACCCAGTACTTC
-	-	TRBJ2-6	TRBV6-2/TRBV6-3	CASSYRVSGANVLTF	TGTGCCAGCAGTTACAGGGTTTCTGGGGCCAACGTCCTGACTTTC
once	TRBD1	TRBJ1-2	TRBV7-8	CASSTGTGYGYTF	TGTGCCAGCAGCACCGGGACAGGCTATGGCTACACCTTC
-	-	TRBJ2-7	TRBV21-1	CASSKAHPPQGYLPYEQYF	TGTGCCAGCAGCAAAGCGCACCCACCACAGGGGTACTTGCCCTACGAGCAGTACTTC
few	-	TRBJ2-7	TRBV6-6	CASRIQGGVYEQYF	TGTGCCAGCAGAATACAGGGAGGAGTATACGAGCAGTACTTC
-	-	TRBJ2-5	TRBV11-2	CASSLEETQYF	TGTGCCAGCAGCTTGGAGGAGACCCAGTACTTC
medium-sized	-	TRBJ2-6	TRBV18	CASSLTHAGANVLTF	TGTGCCAGCTCCCTAACTCACGCCGGGGCCAACGTCCTGACTTTC
-	-	TRBJ1-3	TRBV5-4	CASSEPQGSGNTIYF	TGTGCCAGCAGCGAACCACAGGGTTCAGGAAACACCATATATTTT
-	TRBD2	TRBJ2-3	TRBV7-3	CASSFKRRASGSKADTQYF	TGTGCCAGCAGCTTTAAACGTCGGGCTAGCGGGAGTAAGGCAGATACGCAGTATTTT
-	-	TRBJ2-1	TRBV21-1	CASSICDPDVNEQFF	TGTGCCAGCAGCATCTGTGACCCAGATGTTAATGAGCAGTTCTTC
-	-	TRBJ2-7	TRBV30	CAWSVLKGYEQYF	TGTGCCTGGAGTGTACTCAAAGGGTACGAGCAGTACTTC
medium-sized	-	TRBJ2-7	TRBV28	CASTLGYEQYF	TGTGCCAGCACTTTGGGTTACGAGCAGTACTTC
-	-	TRBJ2-7	TRBV7-9	CASSLGGLIYEQYF	TGTGCCAGCAGCTTAGGGGGACTGATCTACGAGCAGTACTTC